This T cell receptor (beta chain) was recovered during a study of T cells expressing NK-cell markers. Study-level information: From sorted CD3+CD56+NKG2C+, CD3+CD56+NKG2C- and CD3+CD56-NKG2C+ T cells came the TCR beta repertoires.

In germline, CDR1 is SGHVS, CDR2 FNYEAQ. This CDR3 spans 12 amino acids. Whole-study findings and limits: 1.0-7.0% of CD8+ T cells in more than 5 donors belonged to dominant NKG2C+ clonotypes.

After re-calling the 5' RACE reads, TCRdb lists one entry per CDR3 protein, DNA absent. This sample's clone table lists 250,000 or so distinct CDR3 sequences. As for this clonotype: Antigen: not known.

V is TRBV7-6 and J is TRBJ2-5. The source material was blood T cells: a sorted CD56 or NKG2C T cell subset, CD4+ or CD8+ T cells, or bulk PBMC T cells (not recorded which). This clonotype was sampled from a woman between 18 and 70 years old in good health. CDR3 protein: CASRLRGETQYF.